Shown below are 18 T cell receptor beta chains from a single sample sequenced in a study of early T cells in non-severe SARS-CoV-2 infection. TCRdb processed the 5' RACE reads anew with MiXCR; each CDR3 protein has one entry. The table shows 50,000 to 60,000 distinct CDR3 sequences, with around 13% occurring only once. The sequencing input was whole blood. Every receptor here comes from an adult who was a healthcare worker with PCR-confirmed SARS-CoV-2 infection or an uninfected control (not recorded which).

The chain links TRBV29-1 to TRBJ1-2; no clear D gene. The germline CDR1 and CDR2 sequences are SQVTM and ANQGSEA. Trimming shortened V by 4 bases and J by 1 base, and 7 bases separated the two germline ends. This CDR3 is 12 amino acids long. CDR3: CSVASSNYGYTF. DNA of the CDR3: TGCAGCGTTGCGTCCAGTAACTATGGCTACACCTTC.

V gene TRBV7-2 combines with J gene TRBJ2-7; D gene unclear. This CDR3 has 12 residues. Germline CDR1 is SGHTA and CDR2 is FQGNSA. V dropped 4 bases and J dropped 5 bases, with 9 bases sitting between them. The CDR3 nucleotides are TGTGCCAGCAGCTCCTCTAGGGACGAGCAGTACTTC. It specifies CASSSSRDEQYF.

The rearrangement uses TRBV13 and TRBJ2-2, with a possible D match to TRBD1 (5 bases). The V gene lost 5 bases and the J gene lost 7 bases, with 14 bases spanning the gap. The length of the CDR3 is 14 residues. In germline, CDR1 is PRHDT, CDR2 FYEKMQ (reference sequence). The CDR3 DNA reads as TGTGCCAGCAGCGTGACAGCCTTAGACGGGGAGCTGTTTTTT. Translated, it gives CASSVTALDGELFF. Supplemented by reference TRBV13 and TRBJ2-2, the full variable domain reads AAGVIQSPRHLIKEKRETATLKCYPIPRHDTVYWYQQGPGQDPQFLISFYEKMQSDKGSIPDRFSAQQFSDYHSELNMSSLELGDSALYFCASSVTALDGELFFGEGSRLTVL.

The V call is TRBV3-1, the J call TRBJ1-2; D is possibly TRBD1 (5 bases). The CDR3 is 14 amino acids. V was clipped by 3 bases and J by 8 bases, with 16 bases between them. Germline V gene lookup returns CDR1 LGHDT and CDR2 YNNKEL (reference sequence). The CDR3 here is CASSHLGALKGYTF. In DNA form, the CDR3 reads TGTGCCAGCAGCCACCTTGGGGCCCTGAAGGGCTACACCTTC. Full variable domain (outside the CDR3, taken from reference TRBV3-1 and TRBJ1-2): DTAVSQTPKYLVTQMGNDKSIKCEQNLGHDTMYWYKQDSKKFLKIMFSYNNKELIINETVPNRFSPKSPDKAHLNLHINSLELGDSAVYFCASSHLGALKGYTFGSGTRLTVV.

The chain couples TRBV6-4 to TRBJ1-2; TRBD1 aligns across 9 bases. This CDR3 region has 17 residues. Germline values: CDR1 MRHNA, CDR2 SNTAGT. V shed 3 bases and J 0 bases; nucleotides not matched to a gene: 8. The CDR3 sequence: CASSEGDREMTNYGYTF. CDR3 nucleotides: TGTGCCAGCAGTGAGGGGGACAGGGAAATGACTAACTATGGCTACACCTTC.

At least ten counts were recorded for this clonotype. The rearrangement joins TRBV10-3 to TRBJ1-5, with a possible D match to TRBD1 (5 bases). Trimming shortened V by 3 bases and J by 5 bases, and 5 bases separated the two germline ends. Germline V gives CDR1 ENHRY, CDR2 SYGVKD. The CDR3 runs 12 residues. The CDR3 sequence is CAISDRDQPQHF. The CDR3 DNA is TGTGCCATCAGTGACAGGGATCAGCCCCAGCATTTT.

This clonotype has more than one count but fewer than ten. This chain connects TRBV20-1 to TRBJ1-3, with D uncertain. Trimming shortened V by 5 bases and J by 2 bases, and 7 bases separated the two germline ends. The CDR3 totals 12 residues. Germline V gene lookup returns CDR1 DFQATT and CDR2 SNEGSKA (reference sequence). CDR3 protein: CSAGLPGNTIYF. The CDR3 DNA reads as TGCAGTGCTGGCCTGCCTGGAAACACCATATATTTT.

This clonotype was counted a few times. V is TRBV19 and J is TRBJ2-3; 8 bases match TRBD2. After removal of 3 bases from V and 2 bases from J, the junction contained 7 bases not matched to a gene. Germline V gene data show CDR1 as LNHDA and CDR2 as SQIVND (reference sequence). This CDR3 has 16 residues. The CDR3 coding sequence is TGTGCCAGTAGTATGTTGGCGGGGGGACTCACAGATACGCAGTATTTT. Translating gives CASSMLAGGLTDTQYF.

The table lists this clonotype with many counts. The chain employs TRBV15 and TRBJ2-5; 13 bases align to TRBD2. The CDR3 has 16 amino acids. Germline assignment: CDR1 LNHNV and CDR2 YYDKDF (reference sequence). V lost 1 base, J lost 2 bases, and 1 base stayed unmatched. The CDR3 DNA reads as TGTGCCACCAGCAGAGTACTAGCGGGGGGGCAAGAGACCCAGTACTTC. This gives the protein CATSRVLAGGQETQYF.

This clonotype came up many times. The chain has TRBV5-1 and TRBJ1-1, with D unclear. The CDR3 totals 13 residues. The V gene lost 5 bases and the J gene lost 4 bases, with 12 bases spanning the gap. The V gene's germline CDR1 is SGHRS and CDR2 YFSETQ. The DNA for the CDR3 is TGCGCCAGCAGACCCAAAGACGGCACTGAAGCTTTCTTT. It specifies CASRPKDGTEAFF.

The chain links TRBV29-1 to TRBJ2-1, with TRBD1 matching 9 bases. Per the germline V gene, CDR1 is SQVTM and CDR2 is ANQGSEA. The CDR3 loop spans 14 amino acids. J gave up 7 bases and V 7 bases, and 11 bases lay outside the gene matches. CDR3 nucleotide sequence: TGCAGCGGGAAGGGACAGGGAAAGTCGAATGAGCAGTTCTTC. It encodes CSGKGQGKSNEQFF.

The chain links TRBV6-5 to TRBJ2-2; D call uncertain. The CDR3 consists of 16 residues. In germline, CDR1 is MNHEY, CDR2 SVGAGI. Trimming took 0 bases from V and 0 from J, leaving 8 bases between them. CDR3 residues: CASSYSRRSNTGELFF. DNA for the CDR3: TGTGCCAGCAGTTACTCGAGGCGATCGAACACCGGGGAGCTGTTTTTT.

This clonotype was seen ten or more times. V and J are TRBV5-6 and TRBJ1-2; no firm D call. V was cut by 1 base and J by 4 bases, with 11 bases left in between. This CDR3 has 14 amino acids. Germline V gene data show CDR1 as SGHDT and CDR2 as YYEEEE. The chain's CDR3 is CASSLREESYGYTF. In DNA form, the CDR3 reads TGTGCCAGCAGCTTGAGGGAGGAAAGCTATGGCTACACCTTC.

This clonotype was picked up many times. The J gene is TRBJ2-2, the V gene TRBV19; TRBD1 might be the D (7 bases). CDR1 LNHDA and CDR2 SQIVND come from the germline V gene (reference sequence). Trimming removed 6 bases from V and 1 base from J, with 12 bases in between. CDR3 length: 15 amino acids. The CDR3 sequence is CASRGGQLNTGELFF. The CDR3 nucleotides are TGTGCCAGTAGGGGGGGACAGTTGAACACCGGGGAGCTGTTTTTT.

Only a few counts were recorded for this clonotype. The chain couples TRBV12-3 or TRBV12-4 to TRBJ2-7; a possible D gene is TRBD2 (5 bases). V was trimmed by 1 base and J by 3 bases, leaving 10 bases between them. CDR3 length: 14 residues. CDR3 in amino acids: CASSLGPGLYEQYF. CDR3 bases: TGTGCCAGCAGTTTAGGGCCAGGACTCTACGAGCAGTACTTC.

This clonotype was counted many times. The chain carries TRBV20-1 and TRBJ2-3; TRBD2 matches at 7 bases. Per germline, CDR1 DFQATT and CDR2 SNEGSKA (reference sequence). The CDR3 spans 14 residues. The V segment lost 6 bases and the J segment 10 bases; nucleotides outside the gene matches: 16. The CDR3 nucleotides are TGCAGTGCACAGACGACAGCGGGGTTTTCTGCGCAGTATTTT. Protein sequence: CSAQTTAGFSAQYF.

This clonotype showed up just a few times. J is TRBJ1-2 and V is TRBV21-1. TRBV21-1 is a listed pseudogene. CDR3 size: 9 residues. CDR3 in amino acids: CASSDGYTF. The CDR3 DNA reads TGTGCCAGCAGCGATGGCTACACCTTC.

The chain combines TRBV19 with TRBJ2-3, with D possibly TRBD2 on 6 matching bases. The V end was cut by 1 base, the J end by 4 bases, with 18 bases between. The germline V gene has CDR1 LNHDA and CDR2 SQIVND (reference sequence). The CDR3 extends over 17 amino acids. The CDR3 sequence: CASSIVGLADGADTQYF. The CDR3 nucleotides read TGTGCCAGTAGTATAGTAGGTTTAGCGGATGGTGCAGATACGCAGTATTTT.